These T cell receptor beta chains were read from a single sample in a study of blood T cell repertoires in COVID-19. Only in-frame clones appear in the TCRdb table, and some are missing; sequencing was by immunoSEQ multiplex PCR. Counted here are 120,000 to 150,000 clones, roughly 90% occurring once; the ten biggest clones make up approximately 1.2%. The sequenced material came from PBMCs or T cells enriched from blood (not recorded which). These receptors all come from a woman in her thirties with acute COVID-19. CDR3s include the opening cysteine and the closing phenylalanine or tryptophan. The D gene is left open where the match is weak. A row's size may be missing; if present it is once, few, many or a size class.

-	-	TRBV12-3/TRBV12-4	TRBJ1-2	TGTGCCAGCAGTCCTTCGGGGGGCTATGGCTACACCTTC	CASSPSGGYGYTF
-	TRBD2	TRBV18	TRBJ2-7	TGTGCCAGCTCACCACCGGGGGGGACCAGCTCCTACGAGCAGTACTTC	CASSPPGGTSSYEQYF
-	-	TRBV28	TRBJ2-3	TGTGCCAGCAGTTTTCAGGCTGAGATCACAGATACGCAGTATTTT	CASSFQAEITDTQYF
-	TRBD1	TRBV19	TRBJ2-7	TGTGCCAGTAGTGACCTCGGACAGGGGAAATCCCACGAGCAGTACTTC	CASSDLGQGKSHEQYF
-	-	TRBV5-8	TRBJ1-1	TGTGCCAGCAGCCTTGAAGCTTTCTTT	CASSLEAFF
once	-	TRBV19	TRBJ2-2	TGTGCCAGTAGTATGACTTACACCGGGGAGCTGTTTTTT	CASSMTYTGELFF
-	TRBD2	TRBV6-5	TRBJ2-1	TGTGCCAGCAGTTACACTAGCGGGAGTGTCCATGAGCAGTTCTTC	CASSYTSGSVHEQFF
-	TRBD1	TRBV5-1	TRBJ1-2	TGCGCCAGCGGGACGGGACAGGGTTGCGGCTACACCTTC	CASGTGQGCGYTF
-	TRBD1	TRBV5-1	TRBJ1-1	TGCGCCAGCAGCTTGGAGGACAGGGTAAGTGAAGCTTTCTTT	CASSLEDRVSEAFF
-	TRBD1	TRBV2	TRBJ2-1	TGTGCCAGCAGTGAGGGGACAGCCCAGTTCTTC	CASSEGTAQFF
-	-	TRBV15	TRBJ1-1	TGTGCCACCAGCAGACCCTATCCGGGACATACGAACACTGAAGCTTTCTTT	CATSRPYPGHTNTEAFF
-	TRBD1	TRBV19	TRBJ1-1	TGTGCCAGTAGCGACAGGGGTAGATTGAACACTGAAGCTTTCTTT	CASSDRGRLNTEAFF
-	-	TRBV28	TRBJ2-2	TGTGCCAGCAGTTTAAAGTTAGAGCACACCGGGGAGCTGTTTTTT	CASSLKLEHTGELFF
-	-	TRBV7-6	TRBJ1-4	TGTGCCAGCAGCTTATCCGGGGAAGCGACTAATGAAAAACTGTTTTTT	CASSLSGEATNEKLFF